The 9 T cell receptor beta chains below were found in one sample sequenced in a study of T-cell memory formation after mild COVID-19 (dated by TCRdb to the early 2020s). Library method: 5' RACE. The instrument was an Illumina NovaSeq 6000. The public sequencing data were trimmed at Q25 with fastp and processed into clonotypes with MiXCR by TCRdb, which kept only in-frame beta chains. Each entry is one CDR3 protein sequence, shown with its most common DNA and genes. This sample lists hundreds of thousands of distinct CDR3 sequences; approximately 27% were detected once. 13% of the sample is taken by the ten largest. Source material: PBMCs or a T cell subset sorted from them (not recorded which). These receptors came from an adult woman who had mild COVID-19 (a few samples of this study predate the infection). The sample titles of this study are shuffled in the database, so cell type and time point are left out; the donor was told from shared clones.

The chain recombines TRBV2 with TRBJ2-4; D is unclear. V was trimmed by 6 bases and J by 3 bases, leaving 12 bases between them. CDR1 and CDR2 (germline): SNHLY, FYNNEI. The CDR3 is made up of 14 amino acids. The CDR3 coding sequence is TGTGCCAGCAGCGGGTTCCTCGACAAAAACATTCAGTACTTC. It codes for CASSGFLDKNIQYF.

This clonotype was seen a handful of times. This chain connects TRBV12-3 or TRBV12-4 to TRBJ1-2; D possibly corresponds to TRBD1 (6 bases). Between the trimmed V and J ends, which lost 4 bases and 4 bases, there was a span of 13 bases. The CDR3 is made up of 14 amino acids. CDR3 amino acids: CASSWIGQTYGYTF. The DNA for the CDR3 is TGTGCCAGCAGTTGGATAGGACAGACCTATGGCTACACCTTC.

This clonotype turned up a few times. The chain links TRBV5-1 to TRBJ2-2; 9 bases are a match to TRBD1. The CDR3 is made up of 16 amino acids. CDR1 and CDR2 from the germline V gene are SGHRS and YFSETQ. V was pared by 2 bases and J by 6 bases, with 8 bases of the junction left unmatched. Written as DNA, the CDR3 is TGCGCCAGCAGCTTTAGAGGACAGGGGTTGCCCGGGGAGCTGTTTTTT. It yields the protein CASSFRGQGLPGELFF. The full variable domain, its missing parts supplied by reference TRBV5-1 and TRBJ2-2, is KAGVTQTPRYLIKTRGQQVTLSCSPISGHRSVSWYQQTPGQGLQFLFEYFSETQRNKGNFPGRFSGRQFSNSRSEMNVSTLELGDSALYLCASSFRGQGLPGELFFGEGSRLTVL.

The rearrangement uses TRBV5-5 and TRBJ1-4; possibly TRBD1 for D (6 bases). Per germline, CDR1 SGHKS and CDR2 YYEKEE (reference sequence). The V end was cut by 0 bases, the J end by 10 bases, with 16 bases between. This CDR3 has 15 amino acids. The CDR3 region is CASSLAKGGAGKLFF. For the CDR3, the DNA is TGTGCCAGCAGCTTGGCCAAGGGGGGCGCAGGAAAACTGTTTTTT. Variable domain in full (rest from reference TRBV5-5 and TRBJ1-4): DAGVTQSPTHLIKTRGQQVTLRCSPISGHKSVSWYQQVLGQGPQFIFQYYEKEERGRGNFPDRFSARQFPNYSSELNVNALLLGDSALYLCASSLAKGGAGKLFFGSGTQLSVL.

CDR3 sequence: CASSDRGNTEAFF. CDR3 sequence (DNA): TGTGCCAGCAGCGACAGGGGGAACACTGAAGCTTTCTTT. The chain uses TRBV6-6 and TRBJ1-1; 8 bases match TRBD1. The trim removed 6 bases at V and 1 base at J, leaving 1 base unmatched. CDR1 and CDR2 (germline): MNHNY, SVGAGI (reference sequence). The CDR3 has 13 residues.

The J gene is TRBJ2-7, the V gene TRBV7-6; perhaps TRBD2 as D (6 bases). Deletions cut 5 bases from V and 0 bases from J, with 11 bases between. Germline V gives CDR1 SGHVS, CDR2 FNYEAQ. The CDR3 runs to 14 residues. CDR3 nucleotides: TGTGCCAGCAGCCGCGGGACGGGCTCCTACGAGCAGTACTTC. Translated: CASSRGTGSYEQYF.

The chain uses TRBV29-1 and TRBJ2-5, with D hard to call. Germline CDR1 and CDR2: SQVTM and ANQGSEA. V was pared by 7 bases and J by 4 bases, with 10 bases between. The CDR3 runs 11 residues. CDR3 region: CSAPGRETQYF. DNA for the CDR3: TGCAGCGCTCCCGGACGAGAGACCCAGTACTTC.

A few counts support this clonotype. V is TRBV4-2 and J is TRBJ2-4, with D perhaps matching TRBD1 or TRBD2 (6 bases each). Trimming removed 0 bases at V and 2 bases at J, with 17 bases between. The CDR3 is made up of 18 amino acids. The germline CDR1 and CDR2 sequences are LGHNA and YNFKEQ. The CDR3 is CASSQDRGLARPKNIQYF. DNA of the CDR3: TGTGCCAGCAGCCAAGATCGGGGGCTAGCTCGGCCCAAAAACATTCAGTACTTC.

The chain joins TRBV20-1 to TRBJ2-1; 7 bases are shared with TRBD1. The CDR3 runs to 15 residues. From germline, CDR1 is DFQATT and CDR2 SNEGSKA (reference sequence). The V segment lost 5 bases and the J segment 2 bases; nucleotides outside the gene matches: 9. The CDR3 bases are TGCAGTGCTGTAATTCCCGGGACAGCCTACAATGAGCAGTTCTTC. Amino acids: CSAVIPGTAYNEQFF.